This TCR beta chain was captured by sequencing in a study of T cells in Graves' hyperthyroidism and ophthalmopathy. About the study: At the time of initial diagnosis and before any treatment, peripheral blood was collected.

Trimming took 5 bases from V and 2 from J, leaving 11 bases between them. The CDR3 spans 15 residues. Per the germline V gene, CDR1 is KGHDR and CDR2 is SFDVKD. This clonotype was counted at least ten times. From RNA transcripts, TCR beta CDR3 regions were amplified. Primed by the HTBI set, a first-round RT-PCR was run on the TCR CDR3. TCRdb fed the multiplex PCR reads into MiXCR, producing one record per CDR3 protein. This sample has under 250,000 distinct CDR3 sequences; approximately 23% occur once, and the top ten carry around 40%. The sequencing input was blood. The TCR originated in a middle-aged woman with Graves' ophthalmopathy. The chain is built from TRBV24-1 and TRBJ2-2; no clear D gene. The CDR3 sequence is CATSGPSENTGELFF. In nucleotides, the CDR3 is TGTGCCACCAGTGGGCCCTCGGAAAACACCGGGGAGCTGTTTTTT.